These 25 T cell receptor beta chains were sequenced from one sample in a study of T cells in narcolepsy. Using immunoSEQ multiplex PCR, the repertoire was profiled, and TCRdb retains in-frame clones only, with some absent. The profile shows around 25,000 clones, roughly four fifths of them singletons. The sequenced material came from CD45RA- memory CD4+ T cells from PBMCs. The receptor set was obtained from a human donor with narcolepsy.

This CDR3 reads CASSSGGGIQETQYF. CDR3 bases: TGTGCCAGCAGCTCAGGGGGAGGGATCCAAGAGACCCAGTACTTC. V and J are TRBV5-6 and TRBJ2-5, with D possibly being TRBD1 or TRBD2 (7 bases each). V was clipped by 3 bases and J by 1 base, with 13 bases between them. The CDR3 is 15 residues long. Germline V gene sequence: CDR1 SGHDT, CDR2 YYEEEE.

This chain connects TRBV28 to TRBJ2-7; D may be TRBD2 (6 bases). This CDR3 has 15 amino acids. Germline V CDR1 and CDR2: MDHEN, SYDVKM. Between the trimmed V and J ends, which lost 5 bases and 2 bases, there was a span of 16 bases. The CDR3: CASSTSGSGTYEQYF. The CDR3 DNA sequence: TGTGCCAGCAGTACTTCCGGGAGCGGAACCTACGAGCAGTACTTC.

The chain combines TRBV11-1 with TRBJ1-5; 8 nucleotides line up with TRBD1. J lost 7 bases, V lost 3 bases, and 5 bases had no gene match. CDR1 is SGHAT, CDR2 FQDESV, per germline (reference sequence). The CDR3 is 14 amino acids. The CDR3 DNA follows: TGTGCCAGCAGCTTGGACAGGGTGGGACAGCCCCAGCATTTT. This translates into CASSLDRVGQPQHF.

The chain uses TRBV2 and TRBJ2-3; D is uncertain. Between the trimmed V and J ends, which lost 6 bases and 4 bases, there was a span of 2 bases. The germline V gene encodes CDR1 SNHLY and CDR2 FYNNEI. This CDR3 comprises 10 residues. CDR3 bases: TGTGCCAGCAGCTCAGATACGCAGTATTTT. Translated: CASSSDTQYF.

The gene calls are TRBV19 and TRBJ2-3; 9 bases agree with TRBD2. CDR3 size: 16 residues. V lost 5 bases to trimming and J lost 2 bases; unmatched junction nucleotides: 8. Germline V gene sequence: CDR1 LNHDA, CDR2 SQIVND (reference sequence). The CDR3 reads CASSDPGGGATDTQYF. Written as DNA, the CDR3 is TGTGCCAGTAGTGACCCTGGCGGGGGGGCCACAGATACGCAGTATTTT.

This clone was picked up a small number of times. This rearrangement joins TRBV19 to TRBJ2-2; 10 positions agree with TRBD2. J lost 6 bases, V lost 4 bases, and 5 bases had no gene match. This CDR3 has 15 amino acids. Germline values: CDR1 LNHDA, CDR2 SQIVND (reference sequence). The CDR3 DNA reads TGTGCCAGTAGTAGGCTAGCGGGAGAGGCCGGGGAGCTGTTTTTT. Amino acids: CASSRLAGEAGELFF. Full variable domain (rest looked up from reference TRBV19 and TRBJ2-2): DGGITQSPKYLFRKEGQNVTLSCEQNLNHDAMYWYRQDPGQGLRLIYYSQIVNDFQKGDIAEGYSVSREKKESFPLTVTSAQKNPTAFYLCASSRLAGEAGELFFGEGSRLTVL.

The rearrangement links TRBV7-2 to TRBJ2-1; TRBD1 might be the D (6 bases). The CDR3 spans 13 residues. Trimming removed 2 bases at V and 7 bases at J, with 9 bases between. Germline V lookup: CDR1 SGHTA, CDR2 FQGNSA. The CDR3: CASSLSRGNEQFF. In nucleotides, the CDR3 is TGTGCCAGCAGCTTAAGCAGGGGAAATGAGCAGTTCTTC.

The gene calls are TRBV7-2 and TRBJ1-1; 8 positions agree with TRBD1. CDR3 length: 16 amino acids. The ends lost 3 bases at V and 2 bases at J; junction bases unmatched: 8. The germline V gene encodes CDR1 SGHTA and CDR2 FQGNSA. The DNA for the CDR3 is TGTGCCAGCAGCTTGTACCAGGGGGCGATAAACACTGAAGCTTTCTTT. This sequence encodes CASSLYQGAINTEAFF.

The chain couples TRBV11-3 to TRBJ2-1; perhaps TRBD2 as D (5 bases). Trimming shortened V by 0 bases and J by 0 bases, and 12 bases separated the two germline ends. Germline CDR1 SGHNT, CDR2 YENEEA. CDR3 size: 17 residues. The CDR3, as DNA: TGTGCCAGCAGCTTAGATCGGGGTGGTAGCTCCTACAATGAGCAGTTCTTC. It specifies CASSLDRGGSSYNEQFF.

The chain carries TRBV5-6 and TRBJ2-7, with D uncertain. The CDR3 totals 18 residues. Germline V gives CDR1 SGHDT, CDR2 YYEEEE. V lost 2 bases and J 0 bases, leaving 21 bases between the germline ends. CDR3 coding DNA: TGTGCCAGCAGCTTAGGTCCGCCTTACACTCAGAGCTCCTACGAGCAGTACTTC. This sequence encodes CASSLGPPYTQSSYEQYF.

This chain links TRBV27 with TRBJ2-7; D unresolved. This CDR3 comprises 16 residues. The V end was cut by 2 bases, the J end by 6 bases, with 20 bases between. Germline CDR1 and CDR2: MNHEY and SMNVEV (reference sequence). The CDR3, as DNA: TGTGCCAGCAGTTTAAGAGCGTGGGGAACCAGTGTCGAGCAGTACTTC. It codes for CASSLRAWGTSVEQYF.

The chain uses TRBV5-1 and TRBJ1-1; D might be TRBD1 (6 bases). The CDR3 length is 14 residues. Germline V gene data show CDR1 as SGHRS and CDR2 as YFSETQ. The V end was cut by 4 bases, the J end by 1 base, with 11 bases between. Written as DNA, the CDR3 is TGCGCCAGCAGCAAGGGGACATCGAACACTGAAGCTTTCTTT. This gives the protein CASSKGTSNTEAFF.

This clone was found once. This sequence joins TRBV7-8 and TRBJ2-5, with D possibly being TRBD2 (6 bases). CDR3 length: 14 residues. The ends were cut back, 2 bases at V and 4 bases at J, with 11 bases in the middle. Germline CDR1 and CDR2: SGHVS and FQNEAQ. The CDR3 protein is CASSLSRGAETQYF. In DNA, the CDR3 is TGTGCCAGCAGCTTAAGTCGCGGGGCAGAGACCCAGTACTTC.

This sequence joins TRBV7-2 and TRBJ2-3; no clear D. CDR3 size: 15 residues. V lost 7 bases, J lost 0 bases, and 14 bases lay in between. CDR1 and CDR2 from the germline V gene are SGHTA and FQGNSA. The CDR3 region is CASTRSVFSTDTQYF. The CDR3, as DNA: TGTGCCAGCACCCGGTCGGTTTTCAGCACAGATACGCAGTATTTT.

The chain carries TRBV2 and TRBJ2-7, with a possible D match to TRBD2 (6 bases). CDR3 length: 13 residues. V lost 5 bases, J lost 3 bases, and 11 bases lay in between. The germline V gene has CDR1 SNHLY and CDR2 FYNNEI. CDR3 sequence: CASSRWEDYEQYF. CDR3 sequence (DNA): TGTGCCAGCAGTCGGTGGGAGGACTACGAGCAGTACTTC.

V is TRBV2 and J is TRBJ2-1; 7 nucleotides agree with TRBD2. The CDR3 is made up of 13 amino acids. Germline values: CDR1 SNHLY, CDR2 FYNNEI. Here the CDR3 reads CARGRGIGNEQFF. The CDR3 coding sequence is TGTGCTAGAGGGAGGGGCATTGGGAATGAGCAGTTCTTC.

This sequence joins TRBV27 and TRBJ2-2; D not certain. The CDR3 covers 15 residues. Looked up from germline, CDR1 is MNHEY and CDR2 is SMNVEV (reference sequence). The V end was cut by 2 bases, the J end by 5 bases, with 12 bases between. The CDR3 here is CASSLGETMTGELFF. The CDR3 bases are TGTGCCAGCAGTTTAGGAGAAACTATGACCGGGGAGCTGTTTTTT.

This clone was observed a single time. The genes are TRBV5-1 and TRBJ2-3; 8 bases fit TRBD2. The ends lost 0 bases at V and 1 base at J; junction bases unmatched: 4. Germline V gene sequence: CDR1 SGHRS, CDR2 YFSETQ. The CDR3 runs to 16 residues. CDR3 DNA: TGCGCCAGCAGCTTGGTCCCTAGCGGGCGCACAGATACGCAGTATTTT. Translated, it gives CASSLVPSGRTDTQYF.

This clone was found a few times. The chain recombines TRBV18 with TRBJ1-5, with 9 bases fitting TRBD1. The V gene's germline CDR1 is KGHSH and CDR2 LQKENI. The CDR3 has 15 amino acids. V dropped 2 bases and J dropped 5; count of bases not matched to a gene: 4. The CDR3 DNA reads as TGTGCCAGCTCACCAAGGACAGGGGCCGATCAGCCCCAGCATTTT. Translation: CASSPRTGADQPQHF.

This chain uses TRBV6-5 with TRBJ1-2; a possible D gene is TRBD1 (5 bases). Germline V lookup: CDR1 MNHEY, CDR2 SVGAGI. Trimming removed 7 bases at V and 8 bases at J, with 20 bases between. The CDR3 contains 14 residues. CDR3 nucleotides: TGTGCCAGCACCCTAAGGTCAGGGCTGGCCGGCTACACCTTC. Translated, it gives CASTLRSGLAGYTF.

CDR3 sequence (DNA): TGTGCCAGCAGCTTAGTGGGGGTAAATCAGCCCCAGCATTTT. Its protein is CASSLVGVNQPQHF. The rearrangement joins TRBV7-8 to TRBJ1-5; weak D call: TRBD1 (5 bases). Germline loops: CDR1 SGHVS, CDR2 FQNEAQ. This CDR3 has 14 amino acids. Trimming removed 1 base at V and 4 bases at J, with 8 bases between.

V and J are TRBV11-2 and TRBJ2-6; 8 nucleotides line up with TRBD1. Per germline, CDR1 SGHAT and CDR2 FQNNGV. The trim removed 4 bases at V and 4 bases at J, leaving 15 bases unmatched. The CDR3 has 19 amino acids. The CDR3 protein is CASSSYTSGGATGANVLTF. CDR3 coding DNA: TGTGCCAGCAGCTCCTACACCTCAGGGGGCGCTACCGGGGCCAACGTCCTGACTTTC.

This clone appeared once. CDR3 nucleotides: TGCGCCAGCAGCTTTATTGGACAAGCCCGGACGAATGAGCAGTTCTTC. It specifies CASSFIGQARTNEQFF. The chain joins TRBV5-1 to TRBJ2-1; TRBD1 is a possible D gene (5 bases). The CDR3 runs 16 residues. Germline CDR1 is SGHRS and CDR2 is YFSETQ. Trimming left V 2 bases short and J 7 bases short, with 19 bases between. The full variable domain, with the rest looked up from reference TRBV5-1 and TRBJ2-1, is KAGVTQTPRYLIKTRGQQVTLSCSPISGHRSVSWYQQTPGQGLQFLFEYFSETQRNKGNFPGRFSGRQFSNSRSEMNVSTLELGDSALYLCASSFIGQARTNEQFFGPGTRLTVL.

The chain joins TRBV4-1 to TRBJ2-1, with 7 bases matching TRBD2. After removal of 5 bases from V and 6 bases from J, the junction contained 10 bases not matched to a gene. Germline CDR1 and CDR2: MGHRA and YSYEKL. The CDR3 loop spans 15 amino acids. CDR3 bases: TGCGCCAGCAGCGGGCAGGCGGGGAGGGGCAATGAGCAGTTCTTC. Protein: CASSGQAGRGNEQFF.

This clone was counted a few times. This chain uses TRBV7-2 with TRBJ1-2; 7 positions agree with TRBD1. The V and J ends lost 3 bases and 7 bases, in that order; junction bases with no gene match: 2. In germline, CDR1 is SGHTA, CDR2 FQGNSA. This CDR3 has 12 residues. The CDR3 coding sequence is TGTGCCAGCAGCTTGTACAGGGGTGGCTACACCTTC. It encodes CASSLYRGGYTF.